This is a list of T cell receptor beta chains from one sample in a study of blood T cell repertoires in COVID-19. Using immunoSEQ multiplex PCR, the repertoire was profiled, and TCRdb retains in-frame clones only, with some absent. This table has some 210,000 clones, approximately 90% appearing once. The sample comprised peripheral blood. The receptor set was obtained from a woman aged 40 to 49 with acute or convalescent COVID-19. CDR3s include the opening cysteine and the closing phenylalanine or tryptophan. The D gene is left open where the match is weak. The size entry is marked missing in some rows and otherwise reads once, few, many or a size class.

TGCGCCAGCAGCACCAACAGGGGAGAGACCCAGTACTTC CASSTNRGETQYF once TRBJ2-5 TRBD1 TRBV5-1
TGTGCCACCAGTGACCGGTCGCGGGAAGGGCTAGGGGGCTACACCTTC CATSDRSREGLGGYTF once TRBJ1-2 . TRBV24-1
TGTGCCAGCAGTGAAACAGGGGGCAATCGAAATCAGCCCCAGCATTTT CASSETGGNRNQPQHF . TRBJ1-5 TRBD1 TRBV6-1
TGTGCCAGCAGCTTGGTAAGGGGGCAAGACGGCTACACCTTC CASSLVRGQDGYTF . TRBJ1-2 TRBD1 TRBV5-6
TGTGCCAGCAGGCTGACTAGTGAAGAGACCCAGTACTTC CASRLTSEETQYF . TRBJ2-5 . TRBV5-4
TGTGCCAGCAGCGTAGAGTCGCTACCGAATTCACCCCTCCACTTT CASSVESLPNSPLHF . TRBJ1-6 . TRBV9
TGTGCCAGCTCACCCACGTCGACAGCCTCTGGAAACACCATATATTTT CASSPTSTASGNTIYF . TRBJ1-3 . TRBV18
TGTGCCAGCAGTTCCCCCCCAGCGGGGGGGGAGACCCAGTACTTC CASSSPPAGGETQYF . TRBJ2-5 TRBD2 TRBV6-2/TRBV6-3
TGTGCCAGCACTTCCAGACAGGGGATGAACACTGAAGCTTTCTTT CASTSRQGMNTEAFF . TRBJ1-1 TRBD1 TRBV2
TGTGCCAGTAGTCCCGAGACAGTATTCTCGAACACTGAAGCTTTCTTT CASSPETVFSNTEAFF . TRBJ1-1 . TRBV19
TGTGCCAGCAGCTTAATCCCCAGGGCGGATATGAACACTGAAGCTTTCTTT CASSLIPRADMNTEAFF . TRBJ1-1 . TRBV7-3
TGTGCCAGCAGGCACCCTACAGGGGGCACTGAAGCTTTCTTT CASRHPTGGTEAFF . TRBJ1-1 TRBD1 TRBV5-5
TGTGCCAGCAGTTACACCCATGCGAATATAAACACTGAAGCTTTCTTT CASSYTHANINTEAFF . TRBJ1-1 . TRBV6-2/TRBV6-3
TGCAGCGTTGGGGGACAGGGAACGCAGTATTTT CSVGGQGTQYF . TRBJ2-3 TRBD1 TRBV29-1
TGTGCCAGCTCACCAGTTAGCGGGACTGAAGCTTTCTTT CASSPVSGTEAFF . TRBJ1-1 . TRBV18
TGTGCCAGCAGCGTAGATCCTGCGTCCCAGCCCCAGCATTTT CASSVDPASQPQHF . TRBJ1-5 . TRBV9